Listed below are T cell receptor beta chains from one sample, sequenced in a study of T-cell reconstitution after alpha-beta-depleted transplantation in children. Using its own MiXCR run on the PCR reads, TCRdb lists one record per CDR3 protein. The table records roughly 500,000 distinct CDR3 sequences, roughly an eighth of them present only once. The sequenced sample was PBMCs from the stem cell graft donor, obtained from the stem cell graft. The receptors derive from a human donor who donated a stem cell graft to a child with combined immunodeficiency. The CDR3 runs from the conserved cysteine through the conserved F or W. A D gene is named only where the DNA matches it firmly. Some rows have no size entry. The others give once, few or many, or a class for an expanded clone.

TRBV7-9,few,TRBJ1-5,-,TGTGCCAGCAGCCCGTTCTCTGCCAAGCCCCAGCATTTT,CASSPFSAKPQHF
TRBV11-2,few,TRBJ1-4,-,TGTGCCAGCAGCTTAGTGGAGCCTACAGGGTTAGATGAAAAACTGTTTTTT,CASSLVEPTGLDEKLFF
TRBV6-2/TRBV6-3,few,TRBJ2-7,-,TGTGCCAGCAGTTACCTGTTAGCGCCCAATCTCGAGCAGTACTTC,CASSYLLAPNLEQYF
TRBV5-1,few,TRBJ2-7,-,TGCGCCAGCAGCACTTCGGGAACCTCCAACGAGCAGTACTTC,CASSTSGTSNEQYF
TRBV4-2,many,TRBJ2-1,-,TGTGCCAGCAGCCAAGTGGGCGGACCCGTTAGCAATGAGCAGTTCTTC,CASSQVGGPVSNEQFF
TRBV27,few,TRBJ2-3,-,TGTGCCACTGGAAGGAGTGTGAGGGTGGATACGCAGTATTTT,CATGRSVRVDTQYF
TRBV12-3/TRBV12-4,many,TRBJ2-2,TRBD1,TGTGCCAGCAACCTTGACAGGGGGGGTTCCGGGGAGCTGTTTTTT,CASNLDRGGSGELFF
TRBV12-3/TRBV12-4,-,TRBJ2-5,TRBD1,TGTGCCAGCAGTCAGGACAGGGGGGGCGAGACCCAGTACTTC,CASSQDRGGETQYF
TRBV15,-,TRBJ1-3,-,TGTGCCACCAGCAGAGATTACCCACCGGGAGGGAAGGCCTCTGGAAACACCATATATTTT,CATSRDYPPGGKASGNTIYF
TRBV20-1,few,TRBJ2-7,TRBD2,TGCAGTGCCGGCTGGGGGGGCTCCTACGAGCAGTACTTC,CSAGWGGSYEQYF
TRBV6-2/TRBV6-3,many,TRBJ2-7,TRBD2,TGTGCCAGCAGCCCCGGACTAGCGGGAGTAAGCGAGCAGTACTTC,CASSPGLAGVSEQYF
TRBV12-3/TRBV12-4,few,TRBJ2-1,TRBD2,TGTGCCAGCCTCGAGGCTAGCGGGGGACTGTTCGGGGAGCAGTTCTTC,CASLEASGGLFGEQFF
TRBV6-2/TRBV6-3,few,TRBJ2-7,-,TGTGCCAGCAGTTACATCGGGTACGAGCAGTACTTC,CASSYIGYEQYF
TRBV13,-,TRBJ2-7,-,TGTGCCAGCAGCGCCTCGTTTCTCCCCTCCTACGAGCAGTACTTC,CASSASFLPSYEQYF
TRBV12-3/TRBV12-4,-,TRBJ2-1,-,TGTGCCAGCAGTCCTCAAGGTGGCCAGGGTGAGCAGTTCTTC,CASSPQGGQGEQFF